Included here is one TCR beta chain sequence, with context. This clonotype was seen ten or more times. The antigen this receptor binds is unknown. No much larger clone is present one base from it, and per-base qualities are unavailable. TCR cDNA was made using 5'RACE template switching, a step that added a universal primer site and unique molecular identifiers. Priming for cDNA synthesis came from both the TCR alpha and TCR beta constant segments. Two PCR steps were used to amplify libraries, with sample barcodes and sequencing adapters being added in the second step. Sequencing of libraries was performed on Illumina HiSeq 2500 (2x100 bp) or NovaSeq (2x150 bp). The paper's processing steps were these. Demultiplexing of reads and collapsing into UMI consensus sequences were performed with MIGEC, and V(D)J alignment was carried out with MiXCR. Vaccine-responding clonotypes were identified with edgeR using replicate PBMC samples, with FDR below 0.01 and a log2 fold change above 5 up to day 15 being required. CD4 or CD8 identity was assigned to each bulk clonotype according to whether the clonotype was present at higher abundance in the sequenced CD4 repertoire or the sequenced CD8 repertoire. TCRdb redid the processing of the public reads, applying fastp at Q25 and MiXCR, and retained in-frame beta chains. Identical CDR3 protein sequences are pooled into one entry, listed with their most common genes and DNA. The V and J calls were determined by TCRdb, not by the authors. The sample table lists about 29,000 distinct CDR3 sequences, 5% of them with a count of one. The ten most abundant clones make up more than 40% of the sample.

This record belongs to a study of T cells after yellow fever vaccination (dated by TCRdb to the late 2010s). Some background on the complete study: The SMART-Seq v4 Ultra Low Input RNA kit was used to prepare libraries from fractions with low cell numbers. Two healthy male donors, one aged 18 to 30 and one aged 30 to 40 years, made up the cohort. Bulk TCR alpha and beta repertoires were sequenced longitudinally to track T-cell clones before and after primary and booster YFV17D yellow fever vaccination. Blood was drawn at multiple timepoints before and after primary and secondary immunization, with bulk PBMC replicates and cell subsets isolated.

Deletion took 0 bases off V and 2 bases off J, with a span of 13 bases between the germline ends. The germline V gene supplies CDR1 MNHEY and CDR2 SVGAGI. From its cysteine to its phenylalanine, the CDR3 spans 16 amino acids. The entry retains the CDR3 DNA only, 48 bases that are in frame from base 1. The treatment or condition label, as the study defines it: live attenuated yellow fever vaccine strain. A standard Ficoll-Paque protocol was used to isolate PBMCs from peripheral blood. Dynabeads CD4 and CD8 positive selection kits were used to isolate the CD4 and CD8 T-cell fractions. TriZol was used to extract RNA from bulk PBMCs, CD4 and CD8 fractions, and dextramer-positive and dextramer-negative fractions. Here is what the overall study found, with its caveats: Because the study included only two donors, the extent to which the findings can be generalized is limited. The secondary T-cell response was found to be weaker but faster than the primary response, with a peak reached on day 5 rather than on day 15. A small fraction of clonotypes appeared in both the CD4 and CD8 compartments, likely as a result of convergent recombination. Most clones expanded after primary vaccination were re-detected after the booster (around 96% of CD4 and more than 70% of CD8), suggesting broad memory maintenance. FACS-sorted repertoires could contain abundant contaminating clonotypes from the bulk population, so computational filtering was required.

The source of this sequence is a young man who received the YFV17D yellow fever vaccine. The sequence is built from TRBV6-5 and TRBJ2-5; a tentative D match to TRBD2 spans 5 bases. The sequenced sample was CD8+ T cells sorted from PBMCs, obtained 10 days after the yellow fever booster vaccination. The bases are TGTGCCAGCAGTTACTCCCTTGAGCGGCCACAAGAGACCCAGTACTTC. This sequence encodes CASSYSLERPQETQYF.